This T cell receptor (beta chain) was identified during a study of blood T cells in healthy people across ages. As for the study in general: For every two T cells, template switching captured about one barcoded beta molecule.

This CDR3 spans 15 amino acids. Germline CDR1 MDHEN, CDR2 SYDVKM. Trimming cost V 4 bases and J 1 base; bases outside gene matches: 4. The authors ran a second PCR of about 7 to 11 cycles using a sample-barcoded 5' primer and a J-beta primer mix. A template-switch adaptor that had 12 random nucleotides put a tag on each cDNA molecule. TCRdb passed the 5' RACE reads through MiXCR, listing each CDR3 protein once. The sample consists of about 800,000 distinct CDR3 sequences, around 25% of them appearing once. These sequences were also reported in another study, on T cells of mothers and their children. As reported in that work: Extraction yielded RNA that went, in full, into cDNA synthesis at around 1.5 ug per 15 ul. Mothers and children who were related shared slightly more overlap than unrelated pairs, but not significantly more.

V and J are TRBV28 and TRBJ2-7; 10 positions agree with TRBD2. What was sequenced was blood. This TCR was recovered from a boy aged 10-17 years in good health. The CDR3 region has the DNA TGTGCCAGCAGTTCCCCAGCGGGGGGGTCCTACGAGCAGTACTTC. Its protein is CASSSPAGGSYEQYF. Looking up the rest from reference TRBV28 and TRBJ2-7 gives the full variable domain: DVKVTQSSRYLVKRTGEKVFLECVQDMDHENMFWYRQDPGLGLRLIYFSYDVKMKEKGDIPEGYSVSREKKERFSLILESASTNQTSMYLCASSSPAGGSYEQYFGPGTRLTVT.